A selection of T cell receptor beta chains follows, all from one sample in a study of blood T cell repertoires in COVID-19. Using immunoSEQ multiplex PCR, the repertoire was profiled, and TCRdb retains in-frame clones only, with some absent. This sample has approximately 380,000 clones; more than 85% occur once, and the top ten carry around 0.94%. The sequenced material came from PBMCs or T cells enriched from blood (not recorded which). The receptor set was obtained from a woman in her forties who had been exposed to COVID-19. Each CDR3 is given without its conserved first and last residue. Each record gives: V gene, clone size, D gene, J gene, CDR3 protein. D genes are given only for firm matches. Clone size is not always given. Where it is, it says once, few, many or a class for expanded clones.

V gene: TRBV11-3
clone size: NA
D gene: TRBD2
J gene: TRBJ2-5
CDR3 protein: ASRLAGGGETQY

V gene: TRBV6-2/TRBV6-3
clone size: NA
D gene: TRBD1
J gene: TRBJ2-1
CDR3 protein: ASSYRDRDFNEQF

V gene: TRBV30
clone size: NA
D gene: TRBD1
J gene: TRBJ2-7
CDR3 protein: ACSRQGLSYEQY

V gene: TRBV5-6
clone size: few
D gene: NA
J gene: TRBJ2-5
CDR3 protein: ASSLVSEAQY

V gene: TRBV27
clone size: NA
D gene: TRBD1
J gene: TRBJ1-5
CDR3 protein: ASSRTGIYSNQPQH

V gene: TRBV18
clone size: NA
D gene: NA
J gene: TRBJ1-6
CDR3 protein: ASSPAEKSPLH

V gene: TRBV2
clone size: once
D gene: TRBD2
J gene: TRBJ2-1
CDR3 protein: ASSETAGGRINEQF

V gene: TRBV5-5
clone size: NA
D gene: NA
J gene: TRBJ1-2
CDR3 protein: ASSPYAGAYGYT

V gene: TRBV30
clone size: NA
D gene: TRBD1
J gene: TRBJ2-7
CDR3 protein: AWSFVQGSDYEQY

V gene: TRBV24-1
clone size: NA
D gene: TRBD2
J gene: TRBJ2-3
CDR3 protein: ATSDLQPLAGPSTDTQY

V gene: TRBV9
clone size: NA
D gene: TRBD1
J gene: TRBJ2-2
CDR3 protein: ASSVAAGGGELF

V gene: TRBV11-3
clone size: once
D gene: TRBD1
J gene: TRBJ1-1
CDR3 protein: ASSVQGAAGTEAF

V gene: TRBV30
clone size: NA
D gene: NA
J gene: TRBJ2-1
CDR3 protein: AWRTLGGNEQF

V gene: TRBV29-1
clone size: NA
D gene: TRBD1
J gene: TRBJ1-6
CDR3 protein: SVARGVIGDRDSPLH

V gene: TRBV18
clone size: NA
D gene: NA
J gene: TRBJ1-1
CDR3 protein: ASSHRDDLNTEAF

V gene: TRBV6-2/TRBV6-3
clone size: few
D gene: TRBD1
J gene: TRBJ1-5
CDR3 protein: ASSSRQGNQPQH

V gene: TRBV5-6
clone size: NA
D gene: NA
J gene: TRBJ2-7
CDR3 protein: ASSLAAAGGYEQY

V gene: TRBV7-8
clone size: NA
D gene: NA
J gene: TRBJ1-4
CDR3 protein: ASSLSGSGEKLF

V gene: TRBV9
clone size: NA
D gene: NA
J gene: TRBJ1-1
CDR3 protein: ASSVGTEPEAF

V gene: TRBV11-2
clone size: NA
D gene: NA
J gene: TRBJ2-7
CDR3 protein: ASSPLKGKLYEQY

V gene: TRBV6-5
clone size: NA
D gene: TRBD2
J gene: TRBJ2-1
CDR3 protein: ASSGTSGYNEQF

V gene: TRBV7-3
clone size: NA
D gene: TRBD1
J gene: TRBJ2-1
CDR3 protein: ASSETGSEQF

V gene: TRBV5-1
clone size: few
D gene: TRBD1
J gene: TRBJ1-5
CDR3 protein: ASSPLPTGAGSNQPQH

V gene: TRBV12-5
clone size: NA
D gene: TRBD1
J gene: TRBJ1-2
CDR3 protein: ASGLGQGGGYT

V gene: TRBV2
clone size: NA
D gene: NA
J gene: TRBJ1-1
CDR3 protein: ASTRAPARPTEAF

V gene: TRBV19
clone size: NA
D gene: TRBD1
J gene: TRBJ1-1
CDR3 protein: ASSSGDRFRGLNTEAF

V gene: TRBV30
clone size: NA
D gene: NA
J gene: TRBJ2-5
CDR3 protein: AWSVGRETQY

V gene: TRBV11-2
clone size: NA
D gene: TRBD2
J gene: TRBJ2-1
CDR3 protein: ASSGTSGRGSEQF

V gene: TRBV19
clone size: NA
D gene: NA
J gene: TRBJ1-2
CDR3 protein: ASSRPLTGYYGYT

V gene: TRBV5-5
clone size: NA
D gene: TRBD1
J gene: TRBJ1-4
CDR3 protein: ASSFPGGNEKLF

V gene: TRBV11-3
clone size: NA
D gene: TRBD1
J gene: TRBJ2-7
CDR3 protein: ASSLPGQGGYEQY

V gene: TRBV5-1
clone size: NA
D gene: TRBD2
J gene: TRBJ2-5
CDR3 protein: ASSLAGGSETQY

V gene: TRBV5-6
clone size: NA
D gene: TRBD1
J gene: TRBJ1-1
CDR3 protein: ASSLAGGITEAF

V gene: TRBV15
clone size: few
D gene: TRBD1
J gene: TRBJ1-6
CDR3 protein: ATSRVWGQGQIINSPLH

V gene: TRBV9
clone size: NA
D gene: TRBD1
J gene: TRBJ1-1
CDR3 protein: ASSERQGLTPEAF

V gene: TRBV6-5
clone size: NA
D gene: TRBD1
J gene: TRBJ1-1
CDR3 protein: ASRNRGLNTEAF

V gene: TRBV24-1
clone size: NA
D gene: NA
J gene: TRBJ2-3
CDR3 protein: ATSDSRTSTDTQY

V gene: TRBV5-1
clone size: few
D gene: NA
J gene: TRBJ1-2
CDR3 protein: ASSLVRGNYGYT

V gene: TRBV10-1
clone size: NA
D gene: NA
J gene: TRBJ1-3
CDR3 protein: ASSTNSGNTIY

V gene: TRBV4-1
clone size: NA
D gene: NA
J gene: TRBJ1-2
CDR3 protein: ASSRSNSGVYGYT

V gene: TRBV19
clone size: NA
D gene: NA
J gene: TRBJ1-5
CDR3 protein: ASSRNRVEDRNQPQH

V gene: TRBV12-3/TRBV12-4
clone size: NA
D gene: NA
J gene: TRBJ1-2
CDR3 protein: ASNWEVHGYT

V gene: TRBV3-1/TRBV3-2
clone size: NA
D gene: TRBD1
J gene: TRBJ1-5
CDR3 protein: ASSQDSWDRGLNSNQPQH

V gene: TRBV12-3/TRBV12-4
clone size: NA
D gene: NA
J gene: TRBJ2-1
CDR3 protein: ASSLGDEQF

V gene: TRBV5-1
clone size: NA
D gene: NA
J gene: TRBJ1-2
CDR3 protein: ASSLHNYGYT

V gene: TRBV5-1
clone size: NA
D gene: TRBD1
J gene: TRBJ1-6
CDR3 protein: ASSPPGQSNSPLH

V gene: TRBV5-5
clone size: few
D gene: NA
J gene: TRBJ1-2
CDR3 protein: ASSPGFNYGYT

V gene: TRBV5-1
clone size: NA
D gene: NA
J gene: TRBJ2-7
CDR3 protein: ASSLTGYEQY